This T cell receptor (beta chain) was documented in a study of cytomegalovirus exposure and HLA in healthy donors. This CDR3 is built from 16 residues. V dropped 0 bases and J dropped 4 bases, with 13 bases sitting between them. Germline lookup yields CDR1 MGHRA and CDR2 YSYEKL. 13 Jbeta primers and 60 Vbeta primers were used for the PCR. Only in-frame clones appear in the TCRdb table, and some are missing; sequencing was by immunoSEQ multiplex PCR. Found here are 140,000 or so clones, over 70% of them singletons; the top ten hold approximately 1.6%. The sample comprised PBMCs. The source of this sequence is a woman in her thirties or forties in good health and CMV-seronegative. This chain joins TRBV4-1 and TRBJ1-5, with D perhaps matching TRBD1 (5 bases). CDR3 residues: CASSQDQGAGNQPQHF. CDR3 nucleotide sequence: TGCGCCAGCAGCCAAGATCAAGGGGCCGGGAATCAGCCCCAGCATTTT.